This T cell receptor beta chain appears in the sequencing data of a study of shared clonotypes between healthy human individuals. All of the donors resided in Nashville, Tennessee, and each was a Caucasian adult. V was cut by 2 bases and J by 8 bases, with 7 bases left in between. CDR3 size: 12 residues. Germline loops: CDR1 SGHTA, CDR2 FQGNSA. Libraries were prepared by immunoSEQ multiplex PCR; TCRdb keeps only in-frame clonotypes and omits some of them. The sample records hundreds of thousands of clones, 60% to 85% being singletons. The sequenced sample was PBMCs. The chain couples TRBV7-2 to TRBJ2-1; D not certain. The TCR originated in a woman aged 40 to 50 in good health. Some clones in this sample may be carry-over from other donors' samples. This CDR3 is CASSLRGYEQFF. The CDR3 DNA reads TGTGCCAGCAGCTTACGCGGTTATGAGCAGTTCTTC.